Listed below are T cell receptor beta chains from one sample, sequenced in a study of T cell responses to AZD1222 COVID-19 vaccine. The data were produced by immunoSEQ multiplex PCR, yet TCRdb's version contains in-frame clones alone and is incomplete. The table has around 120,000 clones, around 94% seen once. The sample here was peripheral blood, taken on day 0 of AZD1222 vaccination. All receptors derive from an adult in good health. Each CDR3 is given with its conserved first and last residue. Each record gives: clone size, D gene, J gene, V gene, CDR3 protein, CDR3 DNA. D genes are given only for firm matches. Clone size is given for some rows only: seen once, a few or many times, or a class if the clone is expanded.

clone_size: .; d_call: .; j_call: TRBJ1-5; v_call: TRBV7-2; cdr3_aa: CASSSDPGYQPQHF; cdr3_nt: TGTGCCAGCAGCTCGGACCCGGGGTATCAGCCCCAGCATTTT
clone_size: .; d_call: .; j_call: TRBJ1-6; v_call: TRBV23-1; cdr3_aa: CASSHLGKSNSPLHF; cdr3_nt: TGCGCCAGCAGTCATCTGGGCAAGTCGAATTCACCCCTCCACTTT
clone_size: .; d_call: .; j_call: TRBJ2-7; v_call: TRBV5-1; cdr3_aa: CASSLRGTSSYEQYF; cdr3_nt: TGCGCCAGCAGCTTAAGGGGGACAAGCTCCTACGAGCAGTACTTC
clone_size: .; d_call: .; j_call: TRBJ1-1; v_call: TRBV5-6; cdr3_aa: CASSLGRRNTEAFF; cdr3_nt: TGTGCCAGCAGCTTGGGACGGCGGAACACTGAAGCTTTCTTT
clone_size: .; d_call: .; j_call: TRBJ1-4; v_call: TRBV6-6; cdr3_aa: CASSRPTALVATNEKLFF; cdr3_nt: TGTGCCAGCAGTCGACCGACAGCCCTAGTTGCAACTAATGAAAAACTGTTTTTT
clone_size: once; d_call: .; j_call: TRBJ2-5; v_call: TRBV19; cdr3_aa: CASSISGLGYQETQYF; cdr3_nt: TGTGCCAGTAGTATCTCAGGGTTGGGGTACCAAGAGACCCAGTACTTC
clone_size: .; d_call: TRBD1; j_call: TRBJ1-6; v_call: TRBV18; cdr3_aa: CASSPRMQQGNNSPLHF; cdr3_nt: TGTGCCAGCTCACCACGCATGCAACAGGGGAATAATTCACCCCTCCACTTT
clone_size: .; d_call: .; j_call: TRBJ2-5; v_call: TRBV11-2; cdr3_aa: CASSSNDGWAETQYF; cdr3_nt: TGTGCCAGCAGCTCCAACGACGGGTGGGCGGAGACCCAGTACTTC
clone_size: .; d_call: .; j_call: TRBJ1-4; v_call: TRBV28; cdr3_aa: CASSLKGRGLFF; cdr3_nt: TGTGCCAGCAGTTTAAAGGGGCGGGGGCTGTTTTTT
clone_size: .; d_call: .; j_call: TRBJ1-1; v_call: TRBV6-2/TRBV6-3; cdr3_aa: CASSYSPTGAEAFF; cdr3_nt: TGTGCCAGCAGTTATTCCCCCACCGGCGCTGAAGCTTTCTTT
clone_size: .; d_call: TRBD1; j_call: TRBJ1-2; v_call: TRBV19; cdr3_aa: CASSIIGTEFFFSKGYTF; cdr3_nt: TGTGCCAGTAGTATTATAGGGACAGAGTTTTTCTTTTCGAAAGGCTACACCTTC
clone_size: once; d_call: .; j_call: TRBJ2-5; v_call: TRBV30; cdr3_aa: CAWSPQETQYF; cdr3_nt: TGTGCCTGGAGTCCCCAAGAGACCCAGTACTTC
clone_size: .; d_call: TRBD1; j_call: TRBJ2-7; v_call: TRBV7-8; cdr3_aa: CASSLRTGSYEQYF; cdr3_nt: TGTGCCAGCAGCTTGAGGACAGGATCCTACGAGCAGTACTTC
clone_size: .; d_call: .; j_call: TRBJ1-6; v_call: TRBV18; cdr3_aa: CASTRSGPWGSPLHF; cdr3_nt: TGTGCCAGCACACGGTCAGGGCCTTGGGGATCACCCCTCCACTTT
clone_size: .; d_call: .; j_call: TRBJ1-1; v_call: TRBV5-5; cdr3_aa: CASSWGPGVDTEAFF; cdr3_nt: TGTGCCAGCAGCTGGGGACCCGGGGTGGACACTGAAGCTTTCTTT
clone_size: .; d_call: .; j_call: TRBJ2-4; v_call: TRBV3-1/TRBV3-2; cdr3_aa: CASSQDPAKNIQYF; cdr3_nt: TGTGCCAGCAGCCAAGATCCAGCTAAAAACATTCAGTACTTC
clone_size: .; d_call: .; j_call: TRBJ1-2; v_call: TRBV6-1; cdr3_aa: CASSEALLGGYGYTF; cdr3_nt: TGTGCCAGCAGTGAAGCGCTTCTAGGGGGCTATGGCTACACCTTC
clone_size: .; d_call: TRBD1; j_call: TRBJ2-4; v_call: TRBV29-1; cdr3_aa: CSVEDPGTGPLF; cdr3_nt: TGCAGCGTTGAAGATCCCGGGACAGGACCCCTCTTC